The T cell receptor (beta chain) under discussion was sequenced for a study of beta chain features in type 1 diabetes. As every portion of the isolated RNA was reverse transcribed, the sequencing read expressed TCRB transcripts. The data were produced by immunoSEQ multiplex PCR, yet TCRdb's version contains in-frame clones alone and is incomplete. The repertoire includes approximately 300,000 clones, around 10% of them detected once, and around 0.015% sits in the top ten. Study conclusions and caveats: PCR might pick shorter templates more often, in the same way for patients and controls.

A word on this clone: No antigen is known for it.

Germline loops: CDR1 SGDLS, CDR2 YYNGEE. The CDR3 sequence is 15 residues long. The J segment lost 6 bases and the V segment lost 6 bases, leaving 6 bases of the junction unmatched. The authors sorted CD4+ naive, central memory, regulatory and stem cell-like memory cells via CD45RO/CCR7/CD25/CD127/CD95/CD27. The sequenced sample consisted of naive CD4+ T cells from blood. The receptor was isolated from a woman in her 30s in good health. The chain recombines TRBV9 with TRBJ2-1; TRBD2 agrees at 13 bases. The CDR3 loop reads CASTLTSGRPNEQFF. Here the CDR3 DNA reads TGTGCCAGCACCCTGACTAGCGGGAGGCCCAATGAGCAGTTCTTC.